The clone carrying this T cell receptor beta chain turned up a few times. As yet, its antigen is unknown. This record belongs to a study of human T cells and chemical hapten exposure. Study overall: Diphenylcyclopropenone, dosed weekly to the scalp, was given to patients throughout the roughly 25-week study. Study-wide results and caveats: There were significantly more large CDR3 similarity clusters among expanded TCRs than among controls. Following DPC sensitization, TCRs present above 1 in 1000 frequency showed no change.

Time point: pre-sensitization, week 0. This sample's treatment: therapeutic diphenylcyclopropenone sensitization with weekly scalp DPC. Extraction yielded total RNA from whole blood (unfractionated). Per the germline V gene, CDR1 is MDHEN and CDR2 is SYDVKM. The CDR3 spans 13 residues. V gave up 4 bases and J gave up 1 base, with 8 bases separating them. TCRdb independently ran MiXCR on the RACE reads; one entry per CDR3 protein. The profile covers 35,000 to 45,000 distinct CDR3 sequences, with 9.5% to 15% appearing a single time and 1.5% to 2.5% taken by the ten largest. Sequenced material: whole blood, taken in connection with sensitization to the hapten diphenylcyclopropenone (DPC). The chain joins TRBV28 to TRBJ2-7; the D is unclear. This clonotype was sampled from a woman in her 40s with alopecia areata. Some clones in this sample may be carry-over from other donors' samples. This CDR3 is CASSSTLSYEQYF. The CDR3, as DNA: TGTGCCAGCAGTTCAACCCTTTCCTACGAGCAGTACTTC. Full variable domain (rest looked up from reference TRBV28 and TRBJ2-7): DVKVTQSSRYLVKRTGEKVFLECVQDMDHENMFWYRQDPGLGLRLIYFSYDVKMKEKGDIPEGYSVSREKKERFSLILESASTNQTSMYLCASSSTLSYEQYFGPGTRLTVT.